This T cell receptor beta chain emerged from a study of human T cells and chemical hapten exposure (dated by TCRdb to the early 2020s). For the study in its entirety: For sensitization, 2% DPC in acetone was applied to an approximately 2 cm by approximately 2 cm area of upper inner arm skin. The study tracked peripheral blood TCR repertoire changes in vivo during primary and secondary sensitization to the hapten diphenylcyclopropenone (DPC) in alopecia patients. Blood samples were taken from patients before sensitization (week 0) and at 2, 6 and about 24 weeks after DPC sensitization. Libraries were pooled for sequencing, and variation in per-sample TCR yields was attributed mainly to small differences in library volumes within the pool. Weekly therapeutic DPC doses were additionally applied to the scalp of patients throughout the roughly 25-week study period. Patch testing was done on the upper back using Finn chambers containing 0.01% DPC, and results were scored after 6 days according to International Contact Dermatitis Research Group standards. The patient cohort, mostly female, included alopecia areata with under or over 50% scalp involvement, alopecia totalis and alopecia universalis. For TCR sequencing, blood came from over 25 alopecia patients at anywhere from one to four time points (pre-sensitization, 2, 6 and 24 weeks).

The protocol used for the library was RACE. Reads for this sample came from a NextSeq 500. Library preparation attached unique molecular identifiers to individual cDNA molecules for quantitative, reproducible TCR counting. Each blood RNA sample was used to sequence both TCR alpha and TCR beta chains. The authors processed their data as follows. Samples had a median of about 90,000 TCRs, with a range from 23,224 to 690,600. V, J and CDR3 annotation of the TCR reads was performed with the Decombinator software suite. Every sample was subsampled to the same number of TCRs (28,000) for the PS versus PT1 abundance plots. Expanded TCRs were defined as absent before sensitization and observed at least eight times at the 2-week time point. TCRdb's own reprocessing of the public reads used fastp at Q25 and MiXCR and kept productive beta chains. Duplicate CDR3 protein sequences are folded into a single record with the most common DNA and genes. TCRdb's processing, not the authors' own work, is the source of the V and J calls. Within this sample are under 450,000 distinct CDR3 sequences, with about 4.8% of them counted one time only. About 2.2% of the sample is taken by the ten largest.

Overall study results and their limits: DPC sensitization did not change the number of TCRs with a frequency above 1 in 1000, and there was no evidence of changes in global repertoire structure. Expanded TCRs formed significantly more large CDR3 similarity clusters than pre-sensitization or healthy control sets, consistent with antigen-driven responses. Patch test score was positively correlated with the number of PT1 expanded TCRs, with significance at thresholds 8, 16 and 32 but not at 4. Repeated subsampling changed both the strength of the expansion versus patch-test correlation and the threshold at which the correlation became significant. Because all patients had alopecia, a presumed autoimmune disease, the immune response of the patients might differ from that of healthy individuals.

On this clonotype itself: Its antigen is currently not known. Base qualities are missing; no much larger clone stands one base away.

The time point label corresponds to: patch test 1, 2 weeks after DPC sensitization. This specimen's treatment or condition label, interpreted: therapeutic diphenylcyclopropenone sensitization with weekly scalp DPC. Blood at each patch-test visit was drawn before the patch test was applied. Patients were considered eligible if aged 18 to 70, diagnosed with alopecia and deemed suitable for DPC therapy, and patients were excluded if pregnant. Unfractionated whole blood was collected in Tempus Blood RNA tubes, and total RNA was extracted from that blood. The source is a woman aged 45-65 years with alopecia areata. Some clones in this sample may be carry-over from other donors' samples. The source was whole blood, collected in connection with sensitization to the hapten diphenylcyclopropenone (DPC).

Read as DNA, the sequence is TGTGCCAGCAGTTACGGCGGGAGGATTCCAGATACGCAGTATTTT. It translates to CASSYGGRIPDTQYF. The chain was built from TRBV6-2 or TRBV6-3 and TRBJ2-3; TRBD2 agrees with 8 junctional bases. Trimming accounts for 2 bases at V and 4 bases at J, while the number of junction bases matched to no gene is 5. CDR1 and CDR2 were assigned from the germline V gene as MNHEY and SVGEGT. The CDR3 numbers 15 residues from cysteine through phenylalanine. Only CDR3 DNA is held: 45 bases, read in frame from base 1.